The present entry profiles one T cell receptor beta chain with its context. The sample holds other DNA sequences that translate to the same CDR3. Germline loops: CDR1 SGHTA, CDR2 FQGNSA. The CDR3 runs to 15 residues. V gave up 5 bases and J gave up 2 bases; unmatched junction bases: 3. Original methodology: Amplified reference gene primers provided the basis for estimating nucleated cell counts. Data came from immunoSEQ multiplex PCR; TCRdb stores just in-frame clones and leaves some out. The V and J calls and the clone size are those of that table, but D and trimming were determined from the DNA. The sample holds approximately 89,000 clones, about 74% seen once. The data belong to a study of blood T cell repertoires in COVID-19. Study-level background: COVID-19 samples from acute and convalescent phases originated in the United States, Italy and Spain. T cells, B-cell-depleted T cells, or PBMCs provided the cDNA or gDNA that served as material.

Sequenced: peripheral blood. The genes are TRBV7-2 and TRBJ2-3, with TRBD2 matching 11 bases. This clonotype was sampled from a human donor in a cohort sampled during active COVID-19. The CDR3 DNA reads TGTGCCAGCAGCAGGACTAGCGGGTACACAGATACGCAGTATTTT. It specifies CASSRTSGYTDTQYF.